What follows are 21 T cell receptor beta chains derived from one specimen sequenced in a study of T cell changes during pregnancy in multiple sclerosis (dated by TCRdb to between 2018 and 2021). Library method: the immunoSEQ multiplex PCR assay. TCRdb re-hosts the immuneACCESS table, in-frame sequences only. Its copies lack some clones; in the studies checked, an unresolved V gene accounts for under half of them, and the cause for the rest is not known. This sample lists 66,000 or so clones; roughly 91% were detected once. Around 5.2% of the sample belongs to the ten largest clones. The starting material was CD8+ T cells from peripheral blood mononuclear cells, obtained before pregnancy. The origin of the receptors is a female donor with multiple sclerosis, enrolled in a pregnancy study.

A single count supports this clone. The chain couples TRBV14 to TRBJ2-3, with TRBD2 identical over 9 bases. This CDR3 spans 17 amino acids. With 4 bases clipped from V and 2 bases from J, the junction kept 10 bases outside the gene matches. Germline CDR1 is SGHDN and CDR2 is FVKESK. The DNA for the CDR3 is TGTGCCAGCAGCCTTGGGGTAGCGGGGGCGATCACAGATACGCAGTATTTT. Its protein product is CASSLGVAGAITDTQYF.

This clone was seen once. DNA for the CDR3: TGTGCCAGCAGGCGCGGGACGCTCTACGAGCAGTACTTC. Translated, it gives CASRRGTLYEQYF. V usage is TRBV6-5 and J usage is TRBJ2-7; TRBD2 might be the D (6 bases). CDR1 is MNHEY, CDR2 SVGAGI, per germline. The CDR3 totals 13 residues. Trimming removed 6 bases from V and 3 bases from J, with 12 bases in between.

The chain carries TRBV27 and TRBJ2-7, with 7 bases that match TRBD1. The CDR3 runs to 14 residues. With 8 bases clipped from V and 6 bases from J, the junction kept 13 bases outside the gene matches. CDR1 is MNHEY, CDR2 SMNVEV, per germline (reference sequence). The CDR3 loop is CASWTDRELGEQYF. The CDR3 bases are TGTGCCAGCTGGACCGACAGGGAACTGGGCGAGCAGTACTTC.

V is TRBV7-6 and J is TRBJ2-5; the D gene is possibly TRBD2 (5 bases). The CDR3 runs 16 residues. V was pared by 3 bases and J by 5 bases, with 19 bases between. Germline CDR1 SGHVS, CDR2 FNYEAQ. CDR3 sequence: CASSFEVAGLNETQYF. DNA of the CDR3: TGTGCCAGCAGCTTCGAGGTGGCAGGACTTAACGAGACCCAGTACTTC.

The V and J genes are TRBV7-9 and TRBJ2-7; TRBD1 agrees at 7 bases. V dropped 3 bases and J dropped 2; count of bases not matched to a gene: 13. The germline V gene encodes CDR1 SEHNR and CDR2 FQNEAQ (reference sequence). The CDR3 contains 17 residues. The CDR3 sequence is CASSLVGVGGEAYEQYF. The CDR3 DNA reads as TGTGCCAGCAGCTTGGTAGGAGTAGGGGGCGAAGCCTACGAGCAGTACTTC.

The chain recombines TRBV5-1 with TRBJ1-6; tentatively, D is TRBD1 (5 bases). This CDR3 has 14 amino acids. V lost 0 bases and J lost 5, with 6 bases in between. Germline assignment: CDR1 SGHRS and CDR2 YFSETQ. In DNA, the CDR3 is TGCGCCAGCAGCTTGGAAGGGGATAATTCACCCCTCCACTTT. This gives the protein CASSLEGDNSPLHF.

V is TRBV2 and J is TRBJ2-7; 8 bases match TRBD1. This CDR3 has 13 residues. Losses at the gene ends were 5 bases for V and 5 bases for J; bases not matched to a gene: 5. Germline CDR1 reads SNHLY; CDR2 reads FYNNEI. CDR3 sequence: CASSRDRSHEQYF. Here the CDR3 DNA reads TGTGCCAGCAGTAGGGACAGGTCCCACGAGCAGTACTTC.

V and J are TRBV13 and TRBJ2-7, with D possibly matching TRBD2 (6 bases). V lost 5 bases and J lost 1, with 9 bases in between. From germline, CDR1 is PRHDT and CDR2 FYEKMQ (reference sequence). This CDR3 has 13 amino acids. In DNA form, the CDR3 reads TGTGCCAGCAGCCACGGGGGTTCCTACGAGCAGTACTTC. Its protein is CASSHGGSYEQYF.

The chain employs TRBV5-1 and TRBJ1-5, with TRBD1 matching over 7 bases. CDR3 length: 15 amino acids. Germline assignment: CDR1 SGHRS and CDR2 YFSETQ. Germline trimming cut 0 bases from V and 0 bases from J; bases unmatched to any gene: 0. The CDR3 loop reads CASSLGQGSNQPQHF. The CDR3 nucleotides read TGCGCCAGCAGCTTGGGACAGGGTAGCAATCAGCCCCAGCATTTT.

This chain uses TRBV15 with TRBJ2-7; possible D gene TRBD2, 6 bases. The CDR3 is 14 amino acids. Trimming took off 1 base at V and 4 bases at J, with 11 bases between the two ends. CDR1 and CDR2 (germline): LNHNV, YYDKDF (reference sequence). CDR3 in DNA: TGTGCCACCAGCAGAGGCCCAGGGAGGTACGAGCAGTACTTC. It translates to CATSRGPGRYEQYF. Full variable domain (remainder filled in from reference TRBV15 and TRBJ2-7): DAMVIQNPRYQVTQFGKPVTLSCSQTLNHNVMYWYQQKSSQAPKLLFHYYDKDFNNEADTPDNFQSRRPNTSFCFLDIRSPGLGDTAMYLCATSRGPGRYEQYFGPGTRLTVT.

Here the CDR3 reads CAWRESPGSYNYGYTF. CDR3 DNA: TGTGCCTGGAGGGAGAGCCCCGGCAGCTATAACTATGGCTACACCTTC. The rearrangement uses TRBV30 and TRBJ1-2; D remains unclear. CDR1 is GTSNPN, CDR2 SVGIG, per germline (reference sequence). The V end was cut by 3 bases, the J end by 1 base, with 18 bases between. This CDR3 region has 16 residues.

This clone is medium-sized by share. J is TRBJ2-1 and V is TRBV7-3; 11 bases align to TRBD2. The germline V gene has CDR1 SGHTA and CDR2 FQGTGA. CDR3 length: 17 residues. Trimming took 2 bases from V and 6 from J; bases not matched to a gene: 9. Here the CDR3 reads CASSLVVASGGTNEQFF. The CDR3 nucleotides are TGTGCCAGCAGCTTAGTCGTGGCTAGCGGGGGGACCAATGAGCAGTTCTTC.

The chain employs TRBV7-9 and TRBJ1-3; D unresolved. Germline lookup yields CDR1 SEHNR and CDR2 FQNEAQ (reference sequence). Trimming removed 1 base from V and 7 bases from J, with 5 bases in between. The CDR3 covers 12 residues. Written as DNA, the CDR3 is TGTGCCAGCAGCTTAGACGAGAACACCATATATTTT. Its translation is CASSLDENTIYF. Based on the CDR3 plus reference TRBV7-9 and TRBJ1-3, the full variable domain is DTGVSQNPRHKITKRGQNVTFRCDPISEHNRLYWYRQTLGQGPEFLTYFQNEAQLEKSRLLSDRFSAERPKGSFSTLEIQRTEQGDSAMYLCASSLDENTIYFGEGSWLTVV.

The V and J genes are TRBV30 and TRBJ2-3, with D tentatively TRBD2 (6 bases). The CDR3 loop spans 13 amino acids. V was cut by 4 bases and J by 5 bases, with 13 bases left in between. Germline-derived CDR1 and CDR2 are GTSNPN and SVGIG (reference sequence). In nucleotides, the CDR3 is TGTGCCTGGAACGGGGTGGGGGGAGATACGCAGTATTTT. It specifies CAWNGVGGDTQYF.

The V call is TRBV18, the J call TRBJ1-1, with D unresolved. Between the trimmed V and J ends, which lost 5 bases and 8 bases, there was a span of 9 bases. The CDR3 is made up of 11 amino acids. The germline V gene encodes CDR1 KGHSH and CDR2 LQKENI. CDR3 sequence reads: CASSSGREAFF. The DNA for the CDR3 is TGTGCCAGCTCAAGCGGACGGGAAGCTTTCTTT.

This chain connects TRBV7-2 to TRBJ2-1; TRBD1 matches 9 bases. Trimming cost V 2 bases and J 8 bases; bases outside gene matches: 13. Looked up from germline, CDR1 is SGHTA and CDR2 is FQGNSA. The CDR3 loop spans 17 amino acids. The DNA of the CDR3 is TGTGCCAGCAGCTTATTGGAAGGGGGGACAGGGTGGGATGAGCAGTTCTTC. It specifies CASSLLEGGTGWDEQFF. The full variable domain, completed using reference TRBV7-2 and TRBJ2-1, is GAGVSQSPSNKVTEKGKDVELRCDPISGHTALYWYRQSLGQGLEFLIYFQGNSAPDKSGLPSDRFSAERTGGSVSTLTIQRTQQEDSAVYLCASSLLEGGTGWDEQFFGPGTRLTVL.

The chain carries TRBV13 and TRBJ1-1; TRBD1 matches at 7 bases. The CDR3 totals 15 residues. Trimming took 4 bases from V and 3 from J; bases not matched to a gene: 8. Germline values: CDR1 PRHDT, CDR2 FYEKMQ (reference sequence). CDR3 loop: CASSSPTQGDTEAFF. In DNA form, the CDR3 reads TGTGCCAGCAGCTCCCCCACTCAGGGGGACACTGAAGCTTTCTTT.

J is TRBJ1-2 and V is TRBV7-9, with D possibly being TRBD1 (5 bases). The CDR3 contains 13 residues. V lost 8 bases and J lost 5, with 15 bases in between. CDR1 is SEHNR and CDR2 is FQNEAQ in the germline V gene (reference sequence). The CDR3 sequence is CASPANQGYGYTF. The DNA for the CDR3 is TGTGCCAGCCCAGCGAATCAGGGATATGGCTACACCTTC. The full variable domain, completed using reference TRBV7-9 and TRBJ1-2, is DTGVSQNPRHKITKRGQNVTFRCDPISEHNRLYWYRQTLGQGPEFLTYFQNEAQLEKSRLLSDRFSAERPKGSFSTLEIQRTEQGDSAMYLCASPANQGYGYTFGSGTRLTVV.

CDR3 coding DNA: TGTGCCAGCAATCCAGGGCAAAACACTGAAGCTTTCTTT. Translated, it gives CASNPGQNTEAFF. V and J are TRBV7-9 and TRBJ1-1, with D possibly matching TRBD1 (5 bases). The CDR3 sequence is 13 residues long. Trimming stripped 7 bases from V and 2 bases from J, with 11 bases between. Germline-derived CDR1 and CDR2 are SEHNR and FQNEAQ (reference sequence).

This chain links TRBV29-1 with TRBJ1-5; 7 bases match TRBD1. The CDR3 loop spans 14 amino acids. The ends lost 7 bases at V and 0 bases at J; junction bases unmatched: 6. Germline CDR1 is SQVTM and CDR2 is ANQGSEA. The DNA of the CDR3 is TGCAGCGCTGGGGACAGTTATAGCAATCAGCCCCAGCATTTT. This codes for CSAGDSYSNQPQHF.

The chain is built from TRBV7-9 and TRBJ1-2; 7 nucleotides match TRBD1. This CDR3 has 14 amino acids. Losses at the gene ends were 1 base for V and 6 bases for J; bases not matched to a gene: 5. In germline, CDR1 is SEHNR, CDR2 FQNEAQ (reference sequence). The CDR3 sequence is CASSLVGGQDGYTF. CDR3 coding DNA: TGTGCCAGCAGCTTAGTAGGAGGACAGGATGGCTACACCTTC.